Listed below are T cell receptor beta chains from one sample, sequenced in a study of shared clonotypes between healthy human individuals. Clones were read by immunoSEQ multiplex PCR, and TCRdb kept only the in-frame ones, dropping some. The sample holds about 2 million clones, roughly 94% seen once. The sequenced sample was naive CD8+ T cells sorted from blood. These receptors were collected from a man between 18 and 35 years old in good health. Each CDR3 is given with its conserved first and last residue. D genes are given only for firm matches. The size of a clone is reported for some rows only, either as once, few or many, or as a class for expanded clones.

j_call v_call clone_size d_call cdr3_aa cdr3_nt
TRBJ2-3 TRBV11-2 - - CASSLDLPMVDTQYF TGTGCCAGCAGCTTAGATCTGCCGATGGTGGATACGCAGTATTTT
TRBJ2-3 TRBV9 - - CASSGEGHPTDTQYF TGTGCCAGCAGCGGAGAAGGACACCCCACAGATACGCAGTATTTT
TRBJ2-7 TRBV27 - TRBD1 CASSPRNGTAYEQYF TGTGCCAGCAGCCCTCGAAACGGGACAGCCTACGAGCAGTACTTC
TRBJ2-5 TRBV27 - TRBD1 CASSFRQGGETQYF TGTGCCAGCAGTTTCCGACAGGGGGGAGAGACCCAGTACTTC
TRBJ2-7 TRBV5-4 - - CASSLADRIGYEQYF TGTGCCAGCAGCTTGGCCGATCGTATTGGCTACGAGCAGTACTTC
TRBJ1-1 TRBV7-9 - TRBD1 CASSPNRGRDTEAFF TGTGCCAGCAGCCCCAACAGGGGGCGGGACACTGAAGCTTTCTTT
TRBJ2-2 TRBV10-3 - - CAISEAGTDSINTGELFF TGTGCCATCAGTGAAGCCGGGACCGACTCAATTAACACCGGGGAGCTGTTTTTT
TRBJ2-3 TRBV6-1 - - CASSEAIVQEDTQYF TGTGCCAGCAGTGAAGCTATAGTCCAGGAAGATACGCAGTATTTT
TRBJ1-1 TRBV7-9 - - CASSSMTERGAEAFF TGTGCCAGCAGCTCAATGACAGAGAGGGGTGCTGAAGCTTTCTTT
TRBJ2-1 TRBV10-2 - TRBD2 CASSPSREGLGNEQFF TGCGCCAGCAGCCCCTCGCGGGAGGGCCTAGGAAATGAGCAGTTCTTC
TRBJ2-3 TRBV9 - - CASSHRAGLTDTQYF TGTGCCAGCAGCCACCGGGCGGGGCTCACAGATACGCAGTATTTT
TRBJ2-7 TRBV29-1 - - CSVELRNSYEQYF TGCAGCGTTGAACTCCGAAACAGCTACGAGCAGTACTTC
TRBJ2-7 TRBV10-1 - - CASSEFSLPSEQYF TGCGCCAGCAGTGAGTTTAGTCTACCGTCCGAGCAGTACTTC
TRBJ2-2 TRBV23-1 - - CASSQGTDANTGELFF TGCGCCAGCAGTCAAGGGACGGACGCGAACACCGGGGAGCTGTTTTTT
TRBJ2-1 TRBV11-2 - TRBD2 CASSLPSGGINEQFF TGTGCCAGCAGCTTACCTAGCGGGGGCATCAATGAGCAGTTCTTC
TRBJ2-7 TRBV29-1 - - CSVTSSYEQYF TGCAGCGTTACTAGTTCTTACGAGCAGTACTTC
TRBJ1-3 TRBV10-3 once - CAISESAGSGNTIYF TGTGCCATCAGTGAGTCGGCGGGCTCTGGAAACACCATATATTTT
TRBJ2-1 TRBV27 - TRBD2 CASSLEGGVNEQFF TGTGCCAGCAGTTTGGAGGGAGGGGTCAATGAGCAGTTCTTC
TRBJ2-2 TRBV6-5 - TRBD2 CASSYLAGDTGELFF TGTGCCAGCAGTTACCTAGCGGGAGACACCGGGGAGCTGTTTTTT
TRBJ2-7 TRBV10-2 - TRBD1 CASSEGTGQDEQYF TGCGCCAGCAGTGAGGGGACAGGCCAGGACGAGCAGTACTTC
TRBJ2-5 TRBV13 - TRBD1 CASSSGQGPGNQYF TGTGCCAGCAGCTCGGGACAGGGCCCCGGGAACCAGTACTTC
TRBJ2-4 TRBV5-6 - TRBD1 CASSLEGGLMAKNIQYF TGTGCCAGCAGCTTGGAAGGGGGCTTGATGGCCAAAAACATTCAGTACTTC
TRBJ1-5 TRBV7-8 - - CASSPTHSNQPQHF TGTGCCAGCAGCCCTACCCATAGCAATCAGCCCCAGCATTTT
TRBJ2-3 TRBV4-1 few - CASSQVGTDTQYF TGCGCCAGCAGCCAAGTCGGCACAGATACGCAGTATTTT
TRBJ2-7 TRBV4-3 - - CASSQGADSNDEQYF TGCGCCAGCAGCCAAGGAGCGGACAGCAACGACGAGCAGTACTTC
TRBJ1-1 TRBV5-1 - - CASSGVGAERLNTEAFF TGCGCCAGCAGCGGCGTGGGGGCGGAGAGACTGAACACTGAAGCTTTCTTT
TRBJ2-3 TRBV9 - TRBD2 CASSVEPSGSTDTQYF TGTGCCAGCAGCGTAGAACCTAGCGGTAGCACAGATACGCAGTATTTT
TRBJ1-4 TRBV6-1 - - CASRSRTETHEKLFF TGTGCCAGCAGGTCAAGGACGGAAACTCATGAAAAACTGTTTTTT